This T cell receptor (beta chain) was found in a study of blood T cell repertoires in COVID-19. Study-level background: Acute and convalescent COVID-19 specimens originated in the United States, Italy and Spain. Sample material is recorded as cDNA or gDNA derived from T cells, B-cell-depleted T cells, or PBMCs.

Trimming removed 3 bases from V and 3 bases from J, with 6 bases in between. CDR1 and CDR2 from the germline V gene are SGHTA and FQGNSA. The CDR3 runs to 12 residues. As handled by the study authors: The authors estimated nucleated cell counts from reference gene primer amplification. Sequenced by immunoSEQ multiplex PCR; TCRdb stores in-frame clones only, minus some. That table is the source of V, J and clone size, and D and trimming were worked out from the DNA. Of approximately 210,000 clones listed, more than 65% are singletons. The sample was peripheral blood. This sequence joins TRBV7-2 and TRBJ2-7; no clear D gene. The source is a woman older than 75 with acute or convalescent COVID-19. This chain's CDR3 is CASSFGDYEQYF. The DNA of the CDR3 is TGTGCCAGCAGCTTCGGAGACTACGAGCAGTACTTC.